This T cell receptor beta chain stems from a study of T cells after yellow fever vaccination. Study-wide points: After the booster, about 95% of CD4 and approximately 87% of CD8 primary-response clones were re-detected.

Trimming pared 3 bases from V and 4 bases from J, leaving 16 bases between. CDR1 is SQVTM and CDR2 is ANQGSEA in the germline V gene. The CDR3 is 14 amino acids. This clonotype was seen a few times. What it binds is unknown. TCRdb re-analysed the 5' RACE reads in MiXCR, keeping a single row per CDR3 protein. This table has some 560,000 distinct CDR3 sequences, roughly a sixth appearing once. Specimen: PBMCs, collected less than 6 days after the first yellow fever vaccination. The chain carries TRBV29-1 and TRBJ2-7, with D hard to call. This TCR was recovered from a man aged 18 to 29 who received the YFV17D yellow fever vaccine. The CDR3 sequence is CSVELDNRPYEQYF. CDR3 coding DNA: TGCAGCGTTGAGTTGGATAATCGACCTTACGAGCAGTACTTC.